This is a list of T cell receptor beta chains from one sample in a study of blood T cell repertoires in COVID-19. Libraries were prepared by immunoSEQ multiplex PCR; TCRdb keeps only in-frame clonotypes and omits some of them. Of 250,000 to 300,000 clones detected, roughly nine tenths appear once; the ten largest clones hold around 2.2%. What was sequenced was peripheral blood. These receptors were collected from a woman aged 45 to 65 who had recovered from COVID-19. The CDR3 runs from the conserved cysteine through the conserved F or W. The D gene is left open where the match is weak. Clone size, where shown, is once, few, many, or a class for clones that have expanded.

j_call	d_call	clone_size	v_call	cdr3_nt	cdr3_aa
TRBJ1-6	TRBD1	few	TRBV6-6	TGTGCCAGCAGTTACCCTAGACAGGGGGGTAATTCACCCCTCCACTTT	CASSYPRQGGNSPLHF
TRBJ1-1	-	-	TRBV29-1	TGCAGCGTTGGGATATCGGGAGATCCTGAAGCTTTCTTT	CSVGISGDPEAFF
TRBJ2-2	-	-	TRBV7-9	TGTGCCAGCAGCTCGCGGGACGCCTTGAACACCGGGGAGCTGTTTTTT	CASSSRDALNTGELFF
TRBJ1-2	-	few	TRBV11-1	TGTGCCAGCAGCTTAGACGGAACAGGCAGTCTCTATGGCTACACCTTC	CASSLDGTGSLYGYTF
TRBJ1-5	-	-	TRBV6-2/TRBV6-3	TGTGCCAGCAGTTACTCGAGGACACGGGATCAGCCCCAGCATTTT	CASSYSRTRDQPQHF
TRBJ2-4	-	-	TRBV7-9	TGTGCCAGCAGCACCCCGGGTCTTCAGTACTTC	CASSTPGLQYF
TRBJ1-2	-	-	TRBV4-3	TGCGCCAGCAGCCAAAGAGCGGGAGATGGCTACACCTTC	CASSQRAGDGYTF
TRBJ2-3	-	few	TRBV5-1	TGCGCCAGCAGACGACTCAGGGAGGAAACAGATACGCAGTATTTT	CASRRLREETDTQYF
TRBJ1-5	-	-	TRBV19	TGTGCCAGCGACAGCTGGGATCAGCCCCAGCATTTT	CASDSWDQPQHF
TRBJ1-5	-	-	TRBV30	TGTGCCTGGAGTGTTCTTCATCAGCCCCAGCATTTT	CAWSVLHQPQHF
TRBJ2-1	-	-	TRBV19	TGTGCCAGTAGTTTGGATAGCGGAGCCTACAATGAGCAGTTCTTC	CASSLDSGAYNEQFF
TRBJ1-5	-	-	TRBV7-9	TGTGCCAGCAGCCTAGGGGGGGACCCTTATCAGCCCCAGCATTTT	CASSLGGDPYQPQHF
TRBJ1-2	-	-	TRBV19	TGTGCCAGTAGCTCTCCAGGTACAGGGAAGTTCTATGGCTACACCTTC	CASSSPGTGKFYGYTF
TRBJ2-7	TRBD1	-	TRBV27	TGTGCCAGCAGTCAGACAGGGGGCGGATACGAGCAGTACTTC	CASSQTGGGYEQYF
TRBJ2-1	-	few	TRBV3-1/TRBV3-2	TGTGCCAGCAGCCAAGGACTAGTGGTAAGTGAGCAGTTCTTC	CASSQGLVVSEQFF
TRBJ1-5	TRBD1	-	TRBV27	TGTGCCAGCAGTTCCCCTTCCGGACAGGGGGAAAGCAATCAGCCCCAGCATTTT	CASSSPSGQGESNQPQHF
TRBJ1-3	TRBD1	-	TRBV19	TGTGCCACCCTGACAGGGACTGGAAACACCATATATTTT	CATLTGTGNTIYF
TRBJ2-7	TRBD1	few	TRBV6-1	TGTGCCAGCAGTGAGGTGGGGACAGAGTCCTACGAGCAGTACTTC	CASSEVGTESYEQYF
TRBJ1-1	TRBD1	-	TRBV28	TGTGCCAGCAGCCACTATCCGGGACAGCACACTGAAGCTTTCTTT	CASSHYPGQHTEAFF
TRBJ2-7	TRBD1	many	TRBV7-2	TGTGCCAGCAGCGGGGACAGGGGCCCCTACGAGCAGTACTTC	CASSGDRGPYEQYF
TRBJ1-4	-	once	TRBV19	TGTGCCAGTAGTATTGGGCCGAATGAAAAACTGTTTTTT	CASSIGPNEKLFF
TRBJ2-5	-	-	TRBV18	TGTGCCAGCTCACTGGACTACCAAGAGACCCAGTACTTC	CASSLDYQETQYF
TRBJ2-1	TRBD2	-	TRBV2	TGTGCCAGCAGTGAGGGTAGCGGGGGGGCGAATGAGCAGTTCTTC	CASSEGSGGANEQFF
TRBJ1-6	-	-	TRBV5-1	TGCGCCAGCAGCTTGTGGGGCAGACGGAGCTCCTATAATTCACCCCTCCACTTT	CASSLWGRRSSYNSPLHF
TRBJ1-2	TRBD1	-	TRBV7-2	TGTGCCAGCAGCTCTTGGGGACAGGGGGTGCTTGGCTACACCTTC	CASSSWGQGVLGYTF
TRBJ2-6	TRBD1	once	TRBV4-3	TGCGCCAGCAGCCATGCACAGGGGCTAGGCAACGTCCTGACTTTC	CASSHAQGLGNVLTF
TRBJ2-3	-	-	TRBV12-5	TGTGCTAGTGGTTTATGGGGAGCAGATACGCAGTATTTT	CASGLWGADTQYF
TRBJ2-1	TRBD2	-	TRBV6-2/TRBV6-3	TGTGCCAGCAGTTGGCAGCGGGGCTGGATGAATGAGCAGTTCTTC	CASSWQRGWMNEQFF
TRBJ1-2	TRBD1	-	TRBV24-1	TGTGCCACCAGTGATCGAAACAACGGGACAGGAAGACCCGGCTACACCTTC	CATSDRNNGTGRPGYTF
TRBJ2-2	TRBD1	-	TRBV28	TGTGCCAGCAGTTTAAAGCCAGGGGGCGACCCCGGGGAGCTGTTTTTT	CASSLKPGGDPGELFF
TRBJ1-1	-	-	TRBV21-1	TGTGCCAGCAGCATGGAAGGGGATACGAACACTGAAGCTTTCTTT	CASSMEGDTNTEAFF
TRBJ2-3	TRBD2	-	TRBV4-2	TGTGCCAGCAGCCAAGAATCGTCTAGCGGGGGCACAGATACGCAGTATTTT	CASSQESSSGGTDTQYF
TRBJ2-1	TRBD2	-	TRBV27	TGTGCCAGCAGTCCCTCTTGGACTAGCGGTTTTTACAATGAGCAGTTCTTC	CASSPSWTSGFYNEQFF
TRBJ2-3	-	-	TRBV15	TGTGCCACTCGACAGACGAGCACAGATACGCAGTATTTT	CATRQTSTDTQYF
TRBJ1-5	TRBD1	-	TRBV6-4	TGTGCCAGCAGTGACGACAGGGATCGAACGGGACAGCCCCAGCATTTT	CASSDDRDRTGQPQHF
TRBJ2-7	TRBD1	few	TRBV5-6	TGTGCCAGCAGCTTCGAGACAGGGGGCGAGCAGTACTTC	CASSFETGGEQYF
TRBJ1-1	TRBD1	-	TRBV6-5	TGTGCCAGCAGTTCTGACAGGGGAGGGAACACTGAAGCTTTCTTT	CASSSDRGGNTEAFF
TRBJ2-1	-	once	TRBV7-2	TGTGCCAGCAGCTTAACATCAACAGGGGGGGCGGCCGGTGGACAGTTCTTC	CASSLTSTGGAAGGQFF
TRBJ1-2	TRBD1	few	TRBV7-2	TGTGCCAGCAGCTTGGGACAGGCGAACGCCTATGGCTACACCTTC	CASSLGQANAYGYTF
TRBJ1-3	-	-	TRBV13	TGTGCCAGCAGCTTAGGAAGCTTTACTGGAAACACCATATATTTT	CASSLGSFTGNTIYF
TRBJ2-2	-	-	TRBV9	TGTGCCAGCAGCGAAGGGACTTCCACCGGGGAGCTGTTTTTT	CASSEGTSTGELFF
TRBJ1-1	TRBD1	-	TRBV19	TGTGCCAGTAGTTCAACGGACAGGGGCGGCACTGAAGCTTTCTTT	CASSSTDRGGTEAFF
TRBJ2-7	TRBD1	once	TRBV6-2/TRBV6-3	TGTGCCAGCAGCCCAAGACAGGGGGCTCGAGAGCAGTACTTC	CASSPRQGAREQYF